The 8 T cell receptor beta chains given below trace back to one sample, sequenced in a study of blood T cell repertoires in COVID-19. The repertoire was sequenced with immunoSEQ multiplex PCR; TCRdb's copy has only in-frame clones and lacks some. The table records about 27,000 clones, approximately 83% of them present only once. The sample comprised peripheral blood. The receptors derive from a man in his 70s with acute or convalescent COVID-19.

The rearrangement joins TRBV7-3 to TRBJ2-1; 11 bases map to TRBD2. CDR3 size: 15 residues. Germline-derived CDR1 and CDR2 are SGHTA and FQGTGA. The ends lost 5 bases at V and 6 bases at J; junction bases unmatched: 6. The CDR3 spells CASSPRLAGTNEQFF. As DNA, the CDR3 is TGTGCCAGCAGCCCCAGACTAGCGGGAACCAATGAGCAGTTCTTC. Using reference TRBV7-3 and TRBJ2-1 for the parts outside the CDR3, the full variable domain is GAGVSQTPSNKVTEKGKYVELRCDPISGHTALYWYRQSLGQGPEFLIYFQGTGAADDSGLPNDRFFAVRPEGSVSTLKIQRTERGDSAVYLCASSPRLAGTNEQFFGPGTRLTVL.

The chain is built from TRBV6-5 and TRBJ2-2; maybe TRBD2 (6 bases). The V end was cut by 8 bases, the J end by 8 bases, with 15 bases between. The V gene's germline CDR1 is MNHEY and CDR2 SVGAGI. This CDR3 is 13 amino acids long. The chain's CDR3 is CASFRREQGELFF. CDR3 bases: TGTGCCAGCTTTAGACGGGAGCAAGGGGAGCTGTTTTTT.

The J gene is TRBJ1-2, the V gene TRBV6-6, with 10 bases lining up with TRBD1. J was trimmed by 8 bases and V by 2 bases; bases with no gene match: 8. The V gene's germline CDR1 is MNHNY and CDR2 SVGAGI (reference sequence). The CDR3 extends over 15 amino acids. CDR3 protein: CASSYPDRGREGYTF. The DNA for the CDR3 is TGTGCCAGCAGTTACCCCGACAGGGGGCGAGAGGGCTACACCTTC.

V usage is TRBV30 and J usage is TRBJ1-1; 8 bases are shared with TRBD1. The CDR3 loop spans 12 amino acids. Trimming took 4 bases from V and 12 from J; bases not matched to a gene: 10. CDR1 GTSNPN and CDR2 SVGIG come from the germline V gene (reference sequence). The CDR3 nucleotides read TGTGCCTGGACCACGGACAGGGAGGTGACTTTCTTT. It encodes CAWTTDREVTFF.

CDR3: CASSDDSWTSGNTIYF. The CDR3 nucleotides are TGCGCCAGCAGTGATGACAGTTGGACCTCTGGAAACACCATATATTTT. V is TRBV23-1 and J is TRBJ1-3; maybe TRBD1 (5 bases). TRBV23-1 qualifies as an ORF whose function is uncertain. The ends were cut back, 5 bases at V and 0 bases at J, with 14 bases in the middle. This CDR3 spans 16 amino acids.

This chain joins TRBV19 and TRBJ1-4, with 9 bases matching TRBD1. From germline, CDR1 is LNHDA and CDR2 SQIVND (reference sequence). This CDR3 contains 15 residues. The V and J ends lost 2 bases and 8 bases, in that order; junction bases with no gene match: 6. CDR3 nucleotide sequence: TGTGCCAGTAGTATACCGGGACAGGGCGGAGAAAAACTGTTTTTT. The encoded protein is CASSIPGQGGEKLFF.

The J gene is TRBJ2-1, the V gene TRBV6-2 or TRBV6-3, with 7 bases that match TRBD2. CDR3 length equals 17 residues. Germline values: CDR1 MNHEY, CDR2 SVGEGT. The junction had 12 bases not matched to a gene; V was cut back by 0 bases and J by 7 bases. The CDR3 DNA is TGTGCCAGCAGTTACTCGGCAGGCGGGGCAGCGGGAAATGAGCAGTTCTTC. Its translation: CASSYSAGGAAGNEQFF.

V gene TRBV18 combines with J gene TRBJ2-7; D gene uncertain. The V end lost 6 bases, the J end lost 5 bases, and 20 bases lay between the germline ends. Germline-derived CDR1 and CDR2 are KGHSH and LQKENI. This CDR3 comprises 15 residues. The DNA of the CDR3 is TGTGCCAGCTCCCCCCAAAAAGCGCGCACCAACGAGCAGTACTTC. This encodes CASSPQKARTNEQYF.